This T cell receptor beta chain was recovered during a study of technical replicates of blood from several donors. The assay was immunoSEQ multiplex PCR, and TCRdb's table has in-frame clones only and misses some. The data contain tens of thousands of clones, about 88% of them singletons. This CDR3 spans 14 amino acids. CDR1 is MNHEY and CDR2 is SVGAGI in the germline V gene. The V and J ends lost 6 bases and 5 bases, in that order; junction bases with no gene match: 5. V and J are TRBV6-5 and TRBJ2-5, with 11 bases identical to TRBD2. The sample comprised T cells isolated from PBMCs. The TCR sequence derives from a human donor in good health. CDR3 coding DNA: TGTGCCAGCAGCGTAGCGGGAGGGCGGGAGACCCAGTACTTC. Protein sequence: CASSVAGGRETQYF.